Below are 27 T cell receptor beta chains sequenced from a single sample in a study of T cells in Graves' hyperthyroidism and ophthalmopathy (dated by TCRdb to between 2018 and 2021). The library was produced with multiplex PCR. TCRdb records Illumina HiSeq 2000 as the sequencer. Amplification of TCR beta CDR3 regions was carried out from RNA transcripts. A first-round RT-PCR of the TCR CDR3 used the HTBI primer set with the Qiagen OneStep RT-PCR kit. TCRdb trimmed the raw reads at Q25, called clones with MiXCR and kept productive beta chains. Rows merge per CDR3 protein into single entries with the most common DNA and genes. The sample table lists hundreds of thousands of distinct CDR3 sequences, roughly 46% of them with a count of one. The ten largest clones represent more than 7% of the sample. The material sequenced was peripheral blood or thyroid tissue (not recorded which). The receptors come from an adult man with Graves' disease, either hyperthyroidism or ophthalmopathy (not recorded which).

This clonotype was observed at least ten times. The V gene is TRBV24-1, the J gene TRBJ1-1; 7 positions agree with TRBD1. The CDR3 has 13 residues. Germline lookup yields CDR1 KGHDR and CDR2 SFDVKD. With V trimmed by 4 bases and J by 8 bases, 6 bases remained unmatched. The CDR3 region has the DNA TGTGCCACCAGTGAGGGCAGGGGGGAAGAAGCTTTCTTT. This translates into CATSEGRGEEAFF.

This clonotype was detected many times. The chain carries TRBV10-3 and TRBJ1-1, with a possible D match to TRBD1 (5 bases). With 11 bases removed from V and 3 bases from J, the gap between germline ends came to 19 bases. This CDR3 is built from 14 residues. CDR1 ENHRY and CDR2 SYGVKD come from the germline V gene. CDR3 residues: CASISQGLDTEAFF. For the CDR3, the DNA is TGTGCCTCCATCAGTCAGGGCCTGGACACTGAAGCTTTCTTT.

Only a few counts were recorded for this clonotype. The genes are TRBV5-1 and TRBJ1-6; D not resolved. The CDR3 loop spans 16 amino acids. Germline CDR1 reads SGHRS; CDR2 reads YFSETQ. Trimming stripped 0 bases from V and 5 bases from J, with 12 bases between. The CDR3 nucleotides read TGCGCCAGCAGCTTGGAATCTCGTCCCAATAATTCACCCCTCCACTTT. This codes for CASSLESRPNNSPLHF.

V is TRBV5-1 and J is TRBJ2-5, with D possibly matching TRBD2 (7 bases). The CDR3 has 16 amino acids. The V end was cut by 0 bases, the J end by 2 bases, with 14 bases between. The germline V gene has CDR1 SGHRS and CDR2 YFSETQ. The CDR3 spells CASSLDPGGLQETQYF. The CDR3 nucleotides read TGCGCCAGCAGCTTGGATCCCGGGGGGCTACAAGAGACCCAGTACTTC.

This clonotype was counted ten times or more. The chain uses TRBV14 and TRBJ1-3, with no clear D. The CDR3 is 14 amino acids. Germline lookup yields CDR1 SGHDN and CDR2 FVKESK. The V and J ends lost 1 base and 1 base respectively, with 5 bases between them. The CDR3 bases are TGTGCCAGCAGCCAAGGAGGGTCTGGAAACACCATATATTTT. Encoded protein: CASSQGGSGNTIYF.

This clonotype showed up just once. A much larger clone differs from this one at a single base, so this may be a read error. This chain uses TRBV7-2 with TRBJ1-5; no reliable D call. The CDR3 covers 12 residues. Germline V lookup: CDR1 SGHTA, CDR2 FQGNSA. V gave up 6 bases and J gave up 7 bases, with 10 bases separating them. CDR3 sequence (DNA): TGTGCCAGCAGGCACGGTAGCCAGCCCCAGCATTTT. It encodes CASRHGSQPQHF.

This clonotype was observed at least ten times. The rearrangement joins TRBV20-1 to TRBJ2-5; D might be TRBD1 or TRBD2, each matching 5 bases. V was shortened by 3 bases and J by 5 bases, with 7 bases between the two germline ends. CDR1 and CDR2 (germline): DFQATT, SNEGSKA (reference sequence). The CDR3 extends over 11 amino acids. CDR3 amino acids: CSASGDETQYF. The CDR3 nucleotides read TGCAGTGCTAGTGGGGACGAGACCCAGTACTTC.

This clonotype was recorded only once. J is TRBJ2-7 and V is TRBV11-1; D is ambiguous. This CDR3 is 10 amino acids long. Germline lookup yields CDR1 SGHAT and CDR2 FQDESV (reference sequence). CDR3 loop: CARLATEQYF. CDR3 nucleotides: TGTGCTAGGTTGGCGACTGAGCAGTACTTC. The complete variable domain, with remaining parts taken from reference TRBV11-1 and TRBJ2-7, reads EAEVAQSPRYKITEKSQAVAFWCDPISGHATLYWYRQILGQGPELLVQFQDESVVDDSQLPKDRFSAERLKGVDSTLKIQPAELGDSAMYLCARLATEQYFGPGTRLTVT.

To note about this clonotype: This may be a read error: a much more frequent sequence differs by one nucleotide. The chain couples TRBV10-1 to TRBJ2-2, with D unresolved. V lost 4 bases to trimming and J lost 6 bases, with 6 bases between them. The CDR3 loop spans 12 amino acids. Germline loops: CDR1 WNHNN, CDR2 SYGVQD (reference sequence). The CDR3 DNA is TGCGCCAGCAGTGGTAACCCCGGGGAGCTGTTTTTT. Residues: CASSGNPGELFF.

The chain couples TRBV2 to TRBJ2-3; D unresolved. This CDR3 has 13 residues. Germline V gives CDR1 SNHLY, CDR2 FYNNEI. V was cut by 1 base and J by 5 bases, with 7 bases left in between. In nucleotides, the CDR3 is TGTGCCAGCAGTGAAGGTATGGGAGATACGCAGTATTTT. Translated, it gives CASSEGMGDTQYF.

This clonotype was observed a single time. The J gene is TRBJ2-7, the V gene TRBV20-1; tentative D call: TRBD1 (5 bases). This CDR3 has 16 residues. From germline, CDR1 is DFQATT and CDR2 SNEGSKA (reference sequence). Trimming left V 1 base short and J 4 bases short, with 20 bases between. The CDR3 here is CSARVPGAAKDYEQYF. The DNA of the CDR3 is TGCAGTGCTAGAGTCCCTGGGGCAGCGAAAGATTACGAGCAGTACTTC.

The chain has TRBV7-2 and TRBJ2-2, with TRBD2 identical over 13 bases. The CDR3 is 19 residues long. Germline trimming cut 2 bases from V and 2 bases from J; bases unmatched to any gene: 8. The germline V gene has CDR1 SGHTA and CDR2 FQGNSA. CDR3 sequence reads: CASSLKPGLAGINTGELFF. The CDR3 nucleotides are TGTGCCAGCAGCTTAAAACCGGGACTAGCGGGAATAAACACCGGGGAGCTGTTTTTT.

This clonotype was seen at least ten times. The chain uses TRBV29-1 and TRBJ2-5, with D perhaps given as TRBD1 or TRBD2 (5 bases each). The CDR3 contains 15 residues. Germline lookup yields CDR1 SQVTM and CDR2 ANQGSEA. Trimming shortened V by 4 bases and J by 5 bases, and 20 bases separated the two germline ends. CDR3 DNA: TGCAGCGTTGCGTCCGCCGGGACGGCGCGGGAGACCCAGTACTTC. It yields the protein CSVASAGTARETQYF. Full variable domain (rest looked up from reference TRBV29-1 and TRBJ2-5): SAVISQKPSRDICQRGTSLTIQCQVDSQVTMMFWYRQQPGQSLTLIATANQGSEATYESGFVIDKFPISRPNLTFSTLTVSNMSPEDSSIYLCSVASAGTARETQYFGPGTRLLVL.

The chain carries TRBV7-9 and TRBJ2-7; weak D call: TRBD2 (5 bases). V lost 4 bases, J lost 5 bases, and 15 bases lay in between. Germline V CDR1 and CDR2: SEHNR, FQNEAQ (reference sequence). The CDR3 runs to 14 residues. The chain's CDR3 is CASSYTVQADEQYF. The CDR3, as DNA: TGTGCCAGCAGCTATACTGTTCAAGCGGACGAGCAGTACTTC.

This clonotype occurred many times. This chain links TRBV7-6 with TRBJ1-3; D uncertain. V was pared by 1 base and J by 0 bases, with 10 bases between. This CDR3 comprises 16 residues. CDR1 is SGHVS, CDR2 FNYEAQ, per germline. DNA of the CDR3: TGTGCCAGCAGCTTAGGTCGGGCAAACTCTGGAAACACCATATATTTT. This codes for CASSLGRANSGNTIYF.

This chain connects TRBV5-1 to TRBJ1-2; D remains unclear. Looked up from germline, CDR1 is SGHRS and CDR2 is YFSETQ. V was shortened by 8 bases and J by 8 bases, with 22 bases between the two germline ends. The CDR3 runs to 14 residues. The CDR3 spells CASRTPEGVGGYTF. The CDR3, as DNA: TGCGCCAGTAGGACCCCCGAGGGAGTCGGAGGCTACACCTTC.

This clonotype showed up just once. This may be a read error: a much more frequent sequence differs by one nucleotide. The V call is TRBV9, the J call TRBJ2-5; the match to TRBD1 covers 8 bases. This CDR3 is built from 13 residues. The V and J ends lost 4 bases and 7 bases, in that order; junction bases with no gene match: 6. CDR1 and CDR2 from the germline V gene are SGDLS and YYNGEE. CDR3 nucleotide sequence: TGTGCCAGCAGCTGGACAGGGTCAGGGACCCAGTACTTC. Protein: CASSWTGSGTQYF.

On this clonotype itself: A much larger clone is a single base away; this may be a read error. The V call is TRBV10-3, the J call TRBJ2-7, with D possibly being TRBD1 (5 bases). The CDR3 covers 13 residues. Trimming removed 11 bases from V and 3 bases from J, with 17 bases in between. The germline gives CDR1 ENHRY, CDR2 SYGVKD. The CDR3 region is CAHGQGAGYEQYF. In DNA form, the CDR3 reads TGTGCCCATGGTCAGGGCGCCGGCTACGAGCAGTACTTC.

Here the CDR3 DNA reads TGTGCCAGCAGCTATCTACGGGCAGGGGACCTCTATGGCTACACCTTC. Encoded protein: CASSYLRAGDLYGYTF. The chain combines TRBV7-9 with TRBJ1-2, with a tentative D call TRBD1 (6 bases). Germline lookup yields CDR1 SEHNR and CDR2 FQNEAQ (reference sequence). This CDR3 has 16 residues. V gave up 4 bases and J gave up 4 bases, with 19 bases separating them. Variable domain in full (rest from reference TRBV7-9 and TRBJ1-2): DTGVSQNPRHKITKRGQNVTFRCDPISEHNRLYWYRQTLGQGPEFLTYFQNEAQLEKSRLLSDRFSAERPKGSFSTLEIQRTEQGDSAMYLCASSYLRAGDLYGYTFGSGTRLTVV.

V gene TRBV7-9 combines with J gene TRBJ1-6; D is perhaps TRBD1 (5 bases). Germline V gene sequence: CDR1 SEHNR, CDR2 FQNEAQ (reference sequence). Trimming stripped 5 bases from V and 7 bases from J, with 15 bases between. The CDR3 is 15 residues long. The CDR3 nucleotides read TGTGCCAGCAGCCGGGTAAGTGGGGGGAATTCACCCCTCCACTTT. Translation: CASSRVSGGNSPLHF.

This clonotype was detected only once. V gene TRBV5-1 combines with J gene TRBJ2-7, with 7 positions matching TRBD2. The CDR3 spans 15 residues. V shed 4 bases and J 3 bases; nucleotides not matched to a gene: 10. CDR1 is SGHRS, CDR2 YFSETQ, per germline. This CDR3 is CASSLGLPNDYEQYF. CDR3 DNA: TGCGCCAGCAGCCTGGGACTACCGAACGACTACGAGCAGTACTTC.

This clonotype has more than one count but fewer than ten. The CDR3 nucleotides read TGTGCCAGCAGTGGACAGGTCTCTGGAAACACCATATATTTT. Residues: CASSGQVSGNTIYF. This rearrangement joins TRBV6-1 to TRBJ1-3; D may be TRBD1 (6 bases). Germline lookup yields CDR1 MNHNS and CDR2 SASEGT. The CDR3 runs to 14 residues. Trimming left V 4 bases short and J 0 bases short, with 7 bases between.

The rearrangement uses TRBV7-2 and TRBJ2-1; the D gene is possibly TRBD1 (6 bases). Between the trimmed V and J ends, which lost 2 bases and 10 bases, there was a span of 12 bases. CDR1 and CDR2 (germline): SGHTA, FQGNSA. The CDR3 is made up of 13 amino acids. CDR3 sequence: CASSLSLGQEQFF. The CDR3 DNA sequence: TGTGCCAGCAGCTTAAGTCTAGGACAGGAGCAGTTCTTC. Filled out from reference TRBV7-2 and TRBJ2-1, the complete variable domain reads GAGVSQSPSNKVTEKGKDVELRCDPISGHTALYWYRQSLGQGLEFLIYFQGNSAPDKSGLPSDRFSAERTGGSVSTLTIQRTQQEDSAVYLCASSLSLGQEQFFGPGTRLTVL.

The chain is built from TRBV7-8 and TRBJ2-5; 14 bases match TRBD2. The CDR3 contains 18 residues. J gave up 4 bases and V 2 bases, and 9 bases lay outside the gene matches. Germline lookup yields CDR1 SGHVS and CDR2 FQNEAQ. CDR3 sequence reads: CASSLWRLAGGPGETQYF. CDR3 DNA: TGTGCCAGCAGCTTATGGCGACTAGCGGGAGGGCCCGGAGAGACCCAGTACTTC.

There are a few counts of this clonotype. V usage is TRBV6-1 and J usage is TRBJ1-1, with D uncertain. This CDR3 comprises 14 residues. Germline assignment: CDR1 MNHNS and CDR2 SASEGT. V lost 9 bases and J lost 0, with 14 bases in between. As DNA, the CDR3 is TGTGCCAGTAGAGGACGGAACATGAACACTGAAGCTTTCTTT. Its protein product is CASRGRNMNTEAFF.

This clonotype turned up a few times. V gene TRBV4-1 combines with J gene TRBJ1-1; a possible D gene is TRBD1 (5 bases). In germline, CDR1 is MGHRA, CDR2 YSYEKL. The germline V and J ends were trimmed by 0 bases and 0 bases, with 8 bases remaining between them. The CDR3 runs 15 residues. This CDR3 is CASSQDWGMNTEAFF. In DNA form, the CDR3 reads TGCGCCAGCAGCCAAGATTGGGGCATGAACACTGAAGCTTTCTTT.

This chain connects TRBV5-1 to TRBJ1-2; D ambiguous. CDR1 is SGHRS, CDR2 YFSETQ, per germline. The CDR3 is 15 amino acids. V was pared by 6 bases and J by 2 bases, with 17 bases between. The CDR3 DNA is TGCGCCAGCACCTATAATCCCTCCAAAAACTATGGCTACACCTTC. Its protein is CASTYNPSKNYGYTF.